This passage covers 27 T cell receptor beta chains from one sample sequenced in a study of T cell repertoires in cytomegalovirus infection. These receptors have no identified antigens. One entry per CDR3 protein results from TCRdb running MiXCR on the reads. Found here are some 120,000 distinct CDR3 sequences, 10% of them singletons; the top ten hold approximately 33%. The sequencing input was PBMCs, sequenced either directly or after in vitro stimulation (not recorded which). The source is a human donor in good health (CMV status not recorded). Some clones in this sample may be carry-over from other donors' samples.

This clonotype was seen repeatedly, ten times or more. The chain joins TRBV7-9 to TRBJ1-1; D is uncertain. Germline CDR1 SEHNR, CDR2 FQNEAQ (reference sequence). This CDR3 is 14 amino acids long. The V and J ends lost 5 bases and 1 base respectively, with 11 bases between them. The CDR3 sequence: CASSPLQPNTEAFF. Written as DNA, the CDR3 is TGTGCCAGCAGCCCCTTACAGCCGAACACTGAAGCTTTCTTT.

The sample holds many counts of this clonotype. The chain recombines TRBV12-3 or TRBV12-4 with TRBJ2-1; tentative D call: TRBD2 (6 bases). V was shortened by 5 bases and J by 4 bases, with 9 bases between the two germline ends. CDR3 length: 13 residues. The CDR3, as DNA: TGTGCCAGCAGTGACGGACTATACAATGAGCAGTTCTTC. Translation: CASSDGLYNEQFF.

The sample holds a few counts of this clonotype. The V gene is TRBV27, the J gene TRBJ1-2; no clear D gene. Per germline, CDR1 MNHEY and CDR2 SMNVEV (reference sequence). Between the trimmed V and J ends, which lost 3 bases and 1 base, there was a span of 12 bases. The CDR3 loop spans 15 amino acids. CDR3 in DNA: TGTGCCAGCAGTTTCCGTGGGCGGAGTAACTATGGCTACACCTTC. This codes for CASSFRGRSNYGYTF.

This chain's CDR3 is CASSWGQNQPQHF. In DNA, the CDR3 is TGTGCCAGCAGCTGGGGACAGAATCAGCCCCAGCATTTT. This chain links TRBV5-6 with TRBJ1-5; 7 positions agree with TRBD1. Germline V CDR1 and CDR2: SGHDT, YYEEEE. This CDR3 region has 13 residues. The trim removed 3 bases at V and 4 bases at J, leaving 1 base unmatched.

In its sample, this clonotype was seen a few times. The V gene is TRBV6-2 or TRBV6-3, the J gene TRBJ2-2; 7 bases match TRBD1. V was pared by 7 bases and J by 0 bases, with 5 bases of the junction left unmatched. The CDR3 is made up of 15 amino acids. CDR1 is MNHEY, CDR2 SVGEGT, per germline. The CDR3 DNA follows: TGTGCCAGCAAACCTCAGGGGGCGAACACCGGGGAGCTGTTTTTT. Translating gives CASKPQGANTGELFF.

This clonotype has ten or more counts. The rearrangement joins TRBV7-3 to TRBJ2-2; D gene unclear. Germline CDR1 SGHTA, CDR2 FQGTGA. The V gene lost 0 bases and the J gene lost 1 base, with 9 bases spanning the gap. The CDR3 has 16 residues. CDR3 region: CASSLTLDKNTGELFF. CDR3 nucleotide sequence: TGTGCCAGCAGCTTAACGTTAGATAAGAACACCGGGGAGCTGTTTTTT.

The sample holds many counts of this clonotype. The V and J genes are TRBV19 and TRBJ1-5; weak D call: TRBD1 (6 bases). V shed 4 bases and J shed 7 bases, with 14 bases lying between them. CDR1 is LNHDA, CDR2 SQIVND, per germline (reference sequence). CDR3 size: 14 residues. The DNA for the CDR3 is TGTGCCAGTAGTAGGACAGAGAGGGGGCAGCCCCAGCATTTT. Translating gives CASSRTERGQPQHF.

This clonotype has a count of ten or more. This CDR3 reads CASSFGGLAGGAGTDTQYF. In DNA form, the CDR3 reads TGTGCCAGCAGCTTTGGGGGACTAGCGGGAGGAGCTGGCACAGATACGCAGTATTTT. J is TRBJ2-3 and V is TRBV7-2; TRBD2 agrees at 15 bases. The CDR3 sequence is 19 residues long. Germline CDR1 and CDR2: SGHTA and FQGNSA. With V trimmed by 3 bases and J by 1 base, 8 bases remained unmatched.

This clonotype was detected ten times or more. This sequence joins TRBV7-2 and TRBJ1-1, with D tentatively TRBD1 (6 bases). The V end was cut by 4 bases, the J end by 6 bases, with 15 bases between. CDR3 size: 14 residues. Germline assignment: CDR1 SGHTA and CDR2 FQGNSA. CDR3 in DNA: TGTGCCAGCAGCTCCCGGGGGGGGGGCTCTGAAGCTTTCTTT. The encoded protein is CASSSRGGGSEAFF.

The rearrangement links TRBV23-1 to TRBJ1-5, with TRBD1 matching over 9 bases. TRBV23-1 carries the ORF label, with uncertain function. CDR3 length: 16 residues. V lost 4 bases, J lost 2 bases, and 6 bases stayed unmatched. The CDR3 sequence is CASSLVRDRGNQPQHF. CDR3 in DNA: TGCGCCAGCAGTCTAGTCCGGGACAGGGGCAATCAGCCCCAGCATTTT.

In DNA form, the CDR3 reads TGCGCCAGCAGCACGGGACAGGGAGGTGATACGCAGTATTTT. Amino acids: CASSTGQGGDTQYF. The chain uses TRBV5-1 and TRBJ2-3, with 9 bases identical to TRBD1. V lost 4 bases to trimming and J lost 6 bases; unmatched junction nucleotides: 6. Germline values: CDR1 SGHRS, CDR2 YFSETQ. The CDR3 has 14 amino acids.

This clonotype was seen a handful of times. The chain has TRBV6-2 or TRBV6-3 and TRBJ2-3; 8 bases are shared with TRBD1. Per germline, CDR1 MNHEY and CDR2 SVGEGT. The CDR3 has 16 amino acids. V was clipped by 2 bases and J by 3 bases; unmatched bases: 7. CDR3 nucleotide sequence: TGTGCCAGCAGTTACGGACAGGGTCTATTGACAGATACGCAGTATTTT. Translation gives CASSYGQGLLTDTQYF.

This clonotype was picked up many times. This chain uses TRBV9 with TRBJ2-4, with 7 bases matching TRBD2. The CDR3 totals 15 residues. The J segment lost 8 bases and the V segment lost 0 bases, leaving 8 bases of the junction unmatched. Per germline, CDR1 SGDLS and CDR2 YYNGEE. The CDR3 coding sequence is TGTGCCAGCAGCGTAGTGGGCGGTGCGGGAGACATTCAGTACTTC. The encoded protein is CASSVVGGAGDIQYF.

This clonotype occurred a few times. This chain links TRBV24-1 with TRBJ2-1, with TRBD2 matching over 8 bases. This CDR3 has 19 residues. J was trimmed by 5 bases and V by 7 bases; bases with no gene match: 21. Germline CDR1 and CDR2: KGHDR and SFDVKD. The CDR3 bases are TGTGCCACCAGCCAGTCTACAGGCCAACTCGGGAGGGCAAACAATGAGCAGTTCTTC. It translates to CATSQSTGQLGRANNEQFF.

This clonotype has just one count. Here the CDR3 reads CSARLAGGETQYF. CDR3 nucleotides: TGCAGTGCTAGATTAGCGGGAGGAGAGACCCAGTACTTC. The V and J genes are TRBV20-1 and TRBJ2-5; 10 bases are a match to TRBD2. CDR1 is DFQATT, CDR2 SNEGSKA, per germline (reference sequence). Germline trimming cut 2 bases from V and 4 bases from J; bases unmatched to any gene: 1. The CDR3 has 13 residues.

This clonotype was recorded at least ten times. V usage is TRBV7-2 and J usage is TRBJ2-1; D unclear. The V gene's germline CDR1 is SGHTA and CDR2 FQGNSA. This CDR3 is 11 amino acids long. Trimming removed 1 base at V and 10 bases at J, with 5 bases between. The CDR3 sequence: CASSLVYEQFF. CDR3 DNA sequence: TGTGCCAGCAGCTTAGTTTACGAGCAGTTCTTC.

The chain uses TRBV27 and TRBJ2-6; possibly TRBD2 for D (5 bases). V was shortened by 3 bases and J by 3 bases, with 15 bases between the two germline ends. The germline CDR1 and CDR2 sequences are MNHEY and SMNVEV (reference sequence). This CDR3 spans 17 amino acids. For the CDR3, the DNA is TGTGCCAGCAGTTTTTTCGCCTCCCGGGGTGGGGCCAACGTCCTGACTTTC. Translation gives CASSFFASRGGANVLTF. The full variable domain, its missing parts supplied by reference TRBV27 and TRBJ2-6, is EAQVTQNPRYLITVTGKKLTVTCSQNMNHEYMSWYRQDPGLGLRQIYYSMNVEVTDKGDVPEGYKVSRKEKRNFPLILESPSPNQTSLYFCASSFFASRGGANVLTFGAGSRLTVL.

The chain uses TRBV7-3 and TRBJ2-2; D may correspond to TRBD1 or TRBD2 (5 bases each). V lost 5 bases and J 1 base, leaving 14 bases between the germline ends. This CDR3 is built from 16 residues. Germline V CDR1 and CDR2: SGHTA, FQGTGA. CDR3 nucleotides: TGTGCCAGCAGCCCGAGCGGACAAATGAACACCGGGGAGCTGTTTTTT. This sequence encodes CASSPSGQMNTGELFF. Variable domain in full (rest from reference TRBV7-3 and TRBJ2-2): GAGVSQTPSNKVTEKGKYVELRCDPISGHTALYWYRQSLGQGPEFLIYFQGTGAADDSGLPNDRFFAVRPEGSVSTLKIQRTERGDSAVYLCASSPSGQMNTGELFFGEGSRLTVL.

This clonotype has only a few counts. The chain recombines TRBV24-1 with TRBJ2-7; TRBD2 matches at 14 bases. The J segment lost 2 bases and the V segment lost 5 bases, leaving 7 bases of the junction unmatched. This CDR3 contains 17 residues. Germline lookup yields CDR1 KGHDR and CDR2 SFDVKD. The CDR3 nucleotides read TGTGCCACCAGTGCCGGACTAGCGGGAGGCGGTACCTACGAGCAGTACTTC. It codes for CATSAGLAGGGTYEQYF.

The sample holds many counts of this clonotype. V and J are TRBV28 and TRBJ2-7; no clear D. The CDR3 is made up of 13 amino acids. CDR1 is MDHEN, CDR2 SYDVKM, per germline. V was trimmed by 2 bases and J by 5 bases, leaving 10 bases between them. The CDR3 is CASSLAPANEQYF. CDR3 in DNA: TGTGCCAGCAGTTTAGCCCCGGCCAACGAGCAGTACTTC. Supplemented by reference TRBV28 and TRBJ2-7, the full variable domain reads DVKVTQSSRYLVKRTGEKVFLECVQDMDHENMFWYRQDPGLGLRLIYFSYDVKMKEKGDIPEGYSVSREKKERFSLILESASTNQTSMYLCASSLAPANEQYFGPGTRLTVT.

This CDR3 is CASSSGTNTGELFF. CDR3 DNA sequence: TGTGCCAGCAGTTCAGGGACAAACACCGGGGAGCTGTTTTTT. V gene TRBV12-3 or TRBV12-4 combines with J gene TRBJ2-2; D possibly corresponds to TRBD1 (6 bases). This CDR3 comprises 14 residues. Trimming removed 4 bases from V and 2 bases from J, with 8 bases in between.

The gene calls are TRBV15 and TRBJ2-7; 7 bases are a match to TRBD1. J lost 3 bases, V lost 0 bases, and 5 bases had no gene match. The CDR3 contains 15 residues. Germline CDR1 LNHNV, CDR2 YYDKDF (reference sequence). CDR3 sequence reads: CATSRELGQSYEQYF. CDR3 DNA sequence: TGTGCCACCAGCAGAGAGCTGGGACAGAGCTACGAGCAGTACTTC.

There are many counts of this clonotype. V and J are TRBV19 and TRBJ2-1, with D tentatively TRBD1 or TRBD2 (7 bases each). CDR3 length equals 19 residues. V shed 5 bases and J shed 3 bases, with 26 bases lying between them. The germline CDR1 and CDR2 sequences are LNHDA and SQIVND (reference sequence). CDR3 coding DNA: TGTGCCAGTAGTCCCAGGGGGGGGTTGTCTAGCGGAGTCTACAATGAGCAGTTCTTC. Its protein product is CASSPRGGLSSGVYNEQFF.

This clonotype was observed a few times. The chain joins TRBV11-2 to TRBJ1-2, with 7 bases that match TRBD1. V lost 2 bases to trimming and J lost 7 bases; unmatched junction nucleotides: 10. Germline V CDR1 and CDR2: SGHAT, FQNNGV. The CDR3 spans 15 residues. The CDR3 here is CASSLSGQILGGYTF. The DNA of the CDR3 is TGTGCCAGCAGCTTATCGGGACAGATTCTCGGTGGCTACACCTTC.

This clonotype appeared once. The germline gene is not matched at one end of the junction; a read error may be the cause. The chain couples TRBV7-4 to TRBJ2-1; 9 bases line up with TRBD2. The CDR3 runs 11 residues. From germline, CDR1 is SGHVT and CDR2 SQSDAQ. CDR3 sequence: CATSLAGVGRF. The CDR3 bases are TGTGCCACCAGCTTAGCGGGAGTTGGAAGGTTC.

The table lists this clonotype with a few counts. The J gene is TRBJ1-4, the V gene TRBV5-1; 8 bases are shared with TRBD1. The CDR3 consists of 14 residues. Germline CDR1 reads SGHRS; CDR2 reads YFSETQ. The trim removed 0 bases at V and 9 bases at J, leaving 4 bases unmatched. The CDR3 sequence: CASSLDRGDKKLFF. The CDR3 DNA follows: TGCGCCAGCAGCTTGGACAGGGGGGACAAAAAACTGTTTTTT. Looking up the rest from reference TRBV5-1 and TRBJ1-4 gives the full variable domain: KAGVTQTPRYLIKTRGQQVTLSCSPISGHRSVSWYQQTPGQGLQFLFEYFSETQRNKGNFPGRFSGRQFSNSRSEMNVSTLELGDSALYLCASSLDRGDKKLFFGSGTQLSVL.

The chain couples TRBV7-9 to TRBJ1-1; no clear D. Germline V gene sequence: CDR1 SEHNR, CDR2 FQNEAQ (reference sequence). The CDR3 runs to 14 residues. Trimming left V 1 base short and J 2 bases short, with 8 bases between. In nucleotides, the CDR3 is TGTGCCAGCAGCTTAGAGCAATTTAACACTGAAGCTTTCTTT. Translating it yields CASSLEQFNTEAFF.